This entry describes one TCR beta chain. The target antigen is unknown. The primer mix had 60 Vbeta and 13 Jbeta primers. Libraries were prepared by immunoSEQ multiplex PCR; TCRdb keeps only in-frame clonotypes and omits some of them. The sample includes about 150,000 clones, under 85% of them seen just once. This record comes from a study of cytomegalovirus exposure and HLA in healthy donors. Study details: Within the Caucasian-associated ancestry cluster were roughly 82% of the roughly 430 genotyped donors. Study-wide results and limits: Earlier analysis found most TCR beta V segments productive about 87% or about 30% of the time.

The TCR comes from a man aged 18 to 35 in good health and CMV-seronegative. Input material: PBMCs.

The CDR3 region has the DNA TGTGCCAGTACTGACAGGGACACTGAAGCTTTCTTT. This gives the protein CASTDRDTEAFF. V is TRBV19 and J is TRBJ1-1; TRBD1 matches at 7 bases. V shed 7 bases and J 3 bases; nucleotides not matched to a gene: 2. The CDR3 is 12 residues long. Germline V gene sequence: CDR1 LNHDA, CDR2 SQIVND (reference sequence).